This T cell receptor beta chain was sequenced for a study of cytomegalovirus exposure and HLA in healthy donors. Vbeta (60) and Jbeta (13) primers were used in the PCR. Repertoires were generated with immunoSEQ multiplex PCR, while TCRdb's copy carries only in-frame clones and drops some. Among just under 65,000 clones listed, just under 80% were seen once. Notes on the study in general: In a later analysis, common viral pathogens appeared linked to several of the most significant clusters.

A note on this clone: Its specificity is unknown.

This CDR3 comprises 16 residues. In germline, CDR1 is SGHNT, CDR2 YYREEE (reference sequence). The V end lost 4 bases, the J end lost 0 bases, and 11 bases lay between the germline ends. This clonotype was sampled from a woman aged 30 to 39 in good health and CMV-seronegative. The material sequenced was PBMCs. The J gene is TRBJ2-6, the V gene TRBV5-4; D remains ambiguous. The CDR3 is CASSGWRSSGANVLTF. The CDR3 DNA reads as TGTGCCAGCAGCGGATGGCGGAGCTCTGGGGCCAACGTCCTGACTTTC.